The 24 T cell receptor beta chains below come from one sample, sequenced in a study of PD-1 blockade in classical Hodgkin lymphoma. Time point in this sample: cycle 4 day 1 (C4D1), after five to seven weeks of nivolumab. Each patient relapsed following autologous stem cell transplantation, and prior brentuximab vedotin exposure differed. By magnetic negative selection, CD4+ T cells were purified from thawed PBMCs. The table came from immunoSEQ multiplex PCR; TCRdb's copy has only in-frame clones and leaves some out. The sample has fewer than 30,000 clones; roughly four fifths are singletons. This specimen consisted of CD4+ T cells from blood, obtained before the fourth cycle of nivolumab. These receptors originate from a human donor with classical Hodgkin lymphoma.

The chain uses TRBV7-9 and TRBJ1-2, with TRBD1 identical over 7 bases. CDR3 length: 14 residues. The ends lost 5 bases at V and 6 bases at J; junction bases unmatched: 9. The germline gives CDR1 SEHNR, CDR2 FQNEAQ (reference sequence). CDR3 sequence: CASSIPQGVDGYTF. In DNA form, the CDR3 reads TGTGCCAGCAGCATACCGCAGGGGGTAGATGGCTACACCTTC. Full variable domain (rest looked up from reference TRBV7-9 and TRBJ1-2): DTGVSQNPRHKITKRGQNVTFRCDPISEHNRLYWYRQTLGQGPEFLTYFQNEAQLEKSRLLSDRFSAERPKGSFSTLEIQRTEQGDSAMYLCASSIPQGVDGYTFGSGTRLTVV.

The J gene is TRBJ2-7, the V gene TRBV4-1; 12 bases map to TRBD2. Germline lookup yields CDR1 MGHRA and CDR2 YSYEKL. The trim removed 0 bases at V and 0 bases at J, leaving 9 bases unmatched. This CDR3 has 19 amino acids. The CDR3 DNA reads TGCGCCAGCAGCCAAGATTCACTAGCGGGGGGCCGTAGCTCCTACGAGCAGTACTTC. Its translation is CASSQDSLAGGRSSYEQYF.

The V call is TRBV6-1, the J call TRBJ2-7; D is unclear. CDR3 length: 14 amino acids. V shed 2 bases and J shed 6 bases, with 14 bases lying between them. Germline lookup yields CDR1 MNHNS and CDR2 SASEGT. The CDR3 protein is CASSELPGPAEQYF. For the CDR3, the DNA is TGTGCCAGCAGTGAATTACCCGGACCGGCCGAGCAGTACTTC.

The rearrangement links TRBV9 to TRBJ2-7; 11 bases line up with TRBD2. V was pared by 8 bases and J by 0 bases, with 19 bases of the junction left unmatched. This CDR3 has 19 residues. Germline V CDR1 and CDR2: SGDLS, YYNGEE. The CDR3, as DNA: TGTGCCAGGACTATAGGGACTAGCGGAAATACCAACAGCTCCTACGAGCAGTACTTC. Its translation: CARTIGTSGNTNSSYEQYF.

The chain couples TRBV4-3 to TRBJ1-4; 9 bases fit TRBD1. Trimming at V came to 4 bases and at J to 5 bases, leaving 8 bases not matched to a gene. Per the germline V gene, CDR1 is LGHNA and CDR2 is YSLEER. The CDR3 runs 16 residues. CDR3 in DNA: TGCGCCAGCAGCCGGGATAGGGGACAGGGAAATGAAAAACTGTTTTTT. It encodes CASSRDRGQGNEKLFF.

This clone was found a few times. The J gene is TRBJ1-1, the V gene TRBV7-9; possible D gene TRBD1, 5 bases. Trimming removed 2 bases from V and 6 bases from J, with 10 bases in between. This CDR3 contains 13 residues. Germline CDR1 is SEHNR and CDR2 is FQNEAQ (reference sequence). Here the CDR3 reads CASSLTGTAEAFF. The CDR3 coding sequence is TGTGCCAGCAGCTTAACGGGGACTGCTGAAGCTTTCTTT. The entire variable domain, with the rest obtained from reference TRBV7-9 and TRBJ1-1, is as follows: DTGVSQNPRHKITKRGQNVTFRCDPISEHNRLYWYRQTLGQGPEFLTYFQNEAQLEKSRLLSDRFSAERPKGSFSTLEIQRTEQGDSAMYLCASSLTGTAEAFFGQGTRLTVV.

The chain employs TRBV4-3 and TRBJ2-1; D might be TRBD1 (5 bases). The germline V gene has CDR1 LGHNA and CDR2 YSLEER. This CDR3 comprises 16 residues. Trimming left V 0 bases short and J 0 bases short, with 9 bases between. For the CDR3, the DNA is TGCGCCAGCAGCCAAGACGGGCAGGGCTCCTACAATGAGCAGTTCTTC. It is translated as CASSQDGQGSYNEQFF.

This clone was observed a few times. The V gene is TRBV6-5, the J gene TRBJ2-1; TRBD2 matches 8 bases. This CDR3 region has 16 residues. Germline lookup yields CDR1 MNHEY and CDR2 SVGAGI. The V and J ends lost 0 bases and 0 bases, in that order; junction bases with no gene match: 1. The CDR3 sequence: CASSYSSGGSYNEQFF. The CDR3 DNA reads TGTGCCAGCAGTTACTCGAGCGGGGGCTCCTACAATGAGCAGTTCTTC.

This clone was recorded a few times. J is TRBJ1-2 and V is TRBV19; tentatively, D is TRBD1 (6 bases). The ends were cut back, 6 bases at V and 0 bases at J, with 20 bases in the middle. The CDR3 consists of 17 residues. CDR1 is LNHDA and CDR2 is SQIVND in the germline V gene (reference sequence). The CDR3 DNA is TGTGCCAGTAGCAACCTTTTGGGGGCAGGAGCTAACTATGGCTACACCTTC. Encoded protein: CASSNLLGAGANYGYTF.

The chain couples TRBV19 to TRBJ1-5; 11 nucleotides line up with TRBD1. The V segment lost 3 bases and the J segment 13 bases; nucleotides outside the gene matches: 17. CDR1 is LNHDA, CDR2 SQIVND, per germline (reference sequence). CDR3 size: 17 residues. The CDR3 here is CASSIGRRGDRGKSQHF. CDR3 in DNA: TGTGCCAGTAGTATTGGACGGAGGGGGGACAGGGGGAAGTCACAGCATTTT.

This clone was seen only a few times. The CDR3 spells CASSQRGVSKNIQYF. CDR3 DNA: TGTGCCAGTTCTCAGCGGGGGGTCTCCAAAAACATTCAGTACTTC. The chain employs TRBV19 and TRBJ2-4; 9 bases match TRBD2. The CDR3 length is 15 residues. The V segment lost 8 bases and the J segment 2 bases; nucleotides outside the gene matches: 7. Germline lookup yields CDR1 LNHDA and CDR2 SQIVND (reference sequence).

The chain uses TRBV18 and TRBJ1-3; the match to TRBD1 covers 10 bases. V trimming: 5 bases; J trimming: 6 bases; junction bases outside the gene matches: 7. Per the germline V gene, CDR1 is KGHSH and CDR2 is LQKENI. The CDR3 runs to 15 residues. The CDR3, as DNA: TGTGCCAGCTCATCATTGGACAGGGGGATAAACACCATATATTTT. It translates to CASSSLDRGINTIYF.

CDR3 DNA: TGTGCCAGTAGTAGGACAGTCCAAGATACGCAGTATTTT. Its translation: CASSRTVQDTQYF. The V gene is TRBV19, the J gene TRBJ2-3; possibly TRBD1 for D (6 bases). Trimming left V 4 bases short and J 5 bases short, with 10 bases between. Germline V CDR1 and CDR2: LNHDA, SQIVND (reference sequence). The CDR3 consists of 13 residues. Full variable domain (rest looked up from reference TRBV19 and TRBJ2-3): DGGITQSPKYLFRKEGQNVTLSCEQNLNHDAMYWYRQDPGQGLRLIYYSQIVNDFQKGDIAEGYSVSREKKESFPLTVTSAQKNPTAFYLCASSRTVQDTQYFGPGTRLTVL.

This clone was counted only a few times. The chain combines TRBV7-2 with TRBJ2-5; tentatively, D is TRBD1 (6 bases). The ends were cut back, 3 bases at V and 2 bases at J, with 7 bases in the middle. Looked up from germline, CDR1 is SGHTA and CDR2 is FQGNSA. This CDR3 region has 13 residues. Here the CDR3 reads CASSFRGQETQYF. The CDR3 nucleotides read TGTGCCAGCAGCTTCAGGGGACAAGAGACCCAGTACTTC.

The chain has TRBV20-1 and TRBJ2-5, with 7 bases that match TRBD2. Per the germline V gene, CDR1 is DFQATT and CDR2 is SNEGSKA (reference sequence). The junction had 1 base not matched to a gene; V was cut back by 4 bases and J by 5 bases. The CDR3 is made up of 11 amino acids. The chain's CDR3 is CSAISGETQYF. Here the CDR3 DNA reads TGCAGTGCTATTAGCGGGGAGACCCAGTACTTC.

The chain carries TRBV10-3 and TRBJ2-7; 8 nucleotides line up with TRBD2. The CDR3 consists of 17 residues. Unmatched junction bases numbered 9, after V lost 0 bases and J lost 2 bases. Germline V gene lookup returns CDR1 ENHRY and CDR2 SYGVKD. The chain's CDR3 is CAISESTGGQLTYEQYF. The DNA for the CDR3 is TGTGCCATCAGTGAGTCGACGGGGGGGCAGTTGACCTACGAGCAGTACTTC.

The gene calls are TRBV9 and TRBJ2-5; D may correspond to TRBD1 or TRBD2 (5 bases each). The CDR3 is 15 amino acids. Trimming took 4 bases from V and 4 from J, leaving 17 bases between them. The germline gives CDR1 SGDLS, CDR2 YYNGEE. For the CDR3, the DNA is TGTGCCAGCAGCTCTGGACGGGATAGGGGAGAGACCCAGTACTTC. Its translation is CASSSGRDRGETQYF. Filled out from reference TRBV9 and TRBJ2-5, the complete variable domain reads DSGVTQTPKHLITATGQRVTLRCSPRSGDLSVYWYQQSLDQGLQFLIQYYNGEERAKGNILERFSAQQFPDLHSELNLSSLELGDSALYFCASSSGRDRGETQYFGPGTRLLVL.

In nucleotides, the CDR3 is TGTGCCAGCAGTCCGCTGCCGGACCTTCCCCCCTACAATGAGCAGTTCTTC. This sequence encodes CASSPLPDLPPYNEQFF. V usage is TRBV7-2 and J usage is TRBJ2-1; D remains ambiguous. V lost 6 bases to trimming and J lost 2 bases, with 20 bases between them. Germline CDR1 is SGHTA and CDR2 is FQGNSA. The CDR3 is made up of 17 amino acids.

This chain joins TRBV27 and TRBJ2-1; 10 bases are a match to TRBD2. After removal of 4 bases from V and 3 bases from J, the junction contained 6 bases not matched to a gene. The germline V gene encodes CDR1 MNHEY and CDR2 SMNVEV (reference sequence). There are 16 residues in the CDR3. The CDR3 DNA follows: TGTGCCAGCAGTTCAAGCGGACTAGCGGTCTACAATGAGCAGTTCTTC. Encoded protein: CASSSSGLAVYNEQFF.

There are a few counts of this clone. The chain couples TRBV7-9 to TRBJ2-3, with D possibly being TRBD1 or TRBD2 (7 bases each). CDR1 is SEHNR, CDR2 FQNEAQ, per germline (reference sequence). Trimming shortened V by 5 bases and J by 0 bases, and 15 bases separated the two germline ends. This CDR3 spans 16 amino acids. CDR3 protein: CASSPREGASTDTQYF. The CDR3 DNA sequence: TGTGCCAGCAGCCCCAGGGAGGGGGCTAGCACAGATACGCAGTATTTT.

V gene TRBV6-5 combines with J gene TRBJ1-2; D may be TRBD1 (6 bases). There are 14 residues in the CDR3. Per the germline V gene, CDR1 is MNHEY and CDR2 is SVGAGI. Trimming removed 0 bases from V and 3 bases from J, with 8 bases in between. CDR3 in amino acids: CASSYSRQDYGYTF. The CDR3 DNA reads TGTGCCAGCAGTTACTCCCGACAGGACTATGGCTACACCTTC.

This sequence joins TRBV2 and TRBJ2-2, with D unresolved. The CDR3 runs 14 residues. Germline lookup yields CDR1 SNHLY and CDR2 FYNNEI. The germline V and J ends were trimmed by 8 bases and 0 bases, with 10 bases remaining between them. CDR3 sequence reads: CASHGPTNTGELFF. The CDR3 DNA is TGTGCCAGCCACGGCCCGACGAACACCGGGGAGCTGTTTTTT.

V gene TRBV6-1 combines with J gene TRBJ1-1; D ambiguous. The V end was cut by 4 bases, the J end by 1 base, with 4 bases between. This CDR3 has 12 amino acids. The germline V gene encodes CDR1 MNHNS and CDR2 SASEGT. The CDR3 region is CASSVRNTEAFF. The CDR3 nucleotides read TGTGCCAGCAGTGTGAGGAACACTGAAGCTTTCTTT.

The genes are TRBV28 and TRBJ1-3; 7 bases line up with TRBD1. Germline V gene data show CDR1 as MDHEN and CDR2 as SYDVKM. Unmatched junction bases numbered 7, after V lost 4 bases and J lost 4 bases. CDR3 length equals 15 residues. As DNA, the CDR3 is TGTGCCAGCAGTTCCATCACAGGGGACGGAAACACCATATATTTT. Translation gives CASSSITGDGNTIYF.